The next 23 T cell receptor beta chains were all read from a single sample in a study of PD-1 blockade in classical Hodgkin lymphoma. TCRdb's table, derived via immunoSEQ multiplex PCR, lists solely in-frame clones and lacks some. The profile covers roughly 32,000 clones, with 82% appearing a single time and around 30% taken by the ten largest. All patients relapsed after autologous stem cell transplantation, and brentuximab vedotin exposure varied. The sample was peripheral blood mononuclear cells (PBMCs), taken at baseline. These receptor sequences come from a human donor with classical Hodgkin lymphoma.

The chain links TRBV21-1 to TRBJ2-1; the table's D gene call, TRBD2, was not cross checked with the DNA. TRBV21-1 is described as a pseudogene. CDR3 length: 16 residues. Written as DNA, the CDR3 is TGTGCCAGCAGCAAAGCCTCGCGCCCGTGGAGCAATGAGCAGTTCTTC. Encoded protein: CASSKASRPWSNEQFF.

The CDR3 loop reads CASSEGQAQSYEQYF. In DNA, the CDR3 is TGTGCCAGCAGTGAAGGCCAGGCTCAATCCTACGAGCAGTACTTC. V and J are TRBV2 and TRBJ2-5; no definite D call. Matching the DNA end better, TRBJ2-7 makes the J call doubtful. The CDR3 runs to 15 residues. The V gene's germline CDR1 is SNHLY and CDR2 FYNNEI.

This chain uses TRBV10-2 with TRBJ2-5, with 8 bases aligning to TRBD1. Germline V lookup: CDR1 WSHSY, CDR2 SAAADI. V lost 6 bases to trimming and J lost 1 base; unmatched junction nucleotides: 4. CDR3 length equals 14 residues. The CDR3 nucleotides are TGCGCCAGCAGGACGCAGGGGGCCCAAGAGACCCAGTACTTC. It is translated as CASRTQGAQETQYF.

CDR3 region: CASSLAFWGGYNEQFF. CDR3 sequence (DNA): TGTGCCAGCAGCTTAGCGTTCTGGGGGGGATACAATGAGCAGTTCTTC. The chain links TRBV7-2 to TRBJ2-1; 7 positions match TRBD2. This CDR3 region has 16 residues. V lost 0 bases to trimming and J lost 4 bases; unmatched junction nucleotides: 6. Per the germline V gene, CDR1 is SGHTA and CDR2 is FQGNSA. Looking up the rest from reference TRBV7-2 and TRBJ2-1 gives the full variable domain: GAGVSQSPSNKVTEKGKDVELRCDPISGHTALYWYRQSLGQGLEFLIYFQGNSAPDKSGLPSDRFSAERTGGSVSTLTIQRTQQEDSAVYLCASSLAFWGGYNEQFFGPGTRLTVL.

The chain has TRBV6-1 and TRBJ1-1, with no clear D. V lost 6 bases and J 0 bases, leaving 8 bases between the germline ends. The CDR3 covers 13 residues. The germline CDR1 and CDR2 sequences are MNHNS and SASEGT. In nucleotides, the CDR3 is TGTGCCAGCAGGTTACATTTGAACACTGAAGCTTTCTTT. It yields the protein CASRLHLNTEAFF.

The chain joins TRBV6-5 to TRBJ1-6; possibly TRBD1 for D (5 bases). CDR3 length: 15 amino acids. Germline V lookup: CDR1 MNHEY, CDR2 SVGAGI. With 2 bases removed from V and 7 bases from J, the gap between germline ends came to 12 bases. The CDR3 protein is CASSYRSGGNSPLHF. For the CDR3, the DNA is TGTGCCAGCAGTTACCGGAGTGGGGGGAATTCACCCCTCCACTTT.

The V and J genes are TRBV21-1 and TRBJ2-7; the table's D gene call, TRBD1, was not cross checked with the DNA. TRBV21-1 is termed a pseudogene. The CDR3 is 15 residues long. The CDR3 loop is CASSTPGQGMYEQYF. Here the CDR3 DNA reads TGTGCCAGCAGCACACCGGGACAGGGGATGTACGAGCAGTACTTC.

This chain connects TRBV5-1 to TRBJ1-2; D is unresolved. Germline V lookup: CDR1 SGHRS, CDR2 YFSETQ. This CDR3 contains 14 residues. V lost 0 bases and J 2 bases, leaving 8 bases between the germline ends. CDR3 DNA: TGCGCCAGCAGCTTGGGGGATGCCAACTATGGCTACACCTTC. This sequence encodes CASSLGDANYGYTF.

The V call is TRBV9, the J call TRBJ2-1; 8 positions agree with TRBD1. This CDR3 spans 17 amino acids. The V segment lost 5 bases and the J segment 4 bases; nucleotides outside the gene matches: 14. Germline CDR1 and CDR2: SGDLS and YYNGEE. The CDR3 DNA follows: TGTGCCAGCAGTATAGATTCACAGGGGGGACGGTACAATGAGCAGTTCTTC. It is translated as CASSIDSQGGRYNEQFF.

This clone was observed a single time. V gene TRBV15 combines with J gene TRBJ1-2; tentatively, D is TRBD1 (6 bases). The CDR3 spans 13 residues. V shed 4 bases and J shed 11 bases, with 17 bases lying between them. Germline CDR1 LNHNV, CDR2 YYDKDF (reference sequence). The CDR3 here is CATSILQGTSYTF. CDR3 sequence (DNA): TGTGCCACCAGCATTCTCCAGGGGACTTCTTACACCTTC.

The chain uses TRBV7-9 and TRBJ1-4; D uncertain. Trimming removed 3 bases from V and 4 bases from J, with 15 bases in between. In germline, CDR1 is SEHNR, CDR2 FQNEAQ (reference sequence). The CDR3 extends over 16 amino acids. This chain's CDR3 is CASSFGDTVGNEKLFF. The CDR3 coding sequence is TGTGCCAGCAGCTTTGGTGACACCGTCGGTAATGAAAAACTGTTTTTT.

The chain carries TRBV27 and TRBJ1-1, with unresolved D. In germline, CDR1 is MNHEY, CDR2 SMNVEV (reference sequence). This CDR3 contains 13 residues. V lost 6 bases and J 1 base, leaving 9 bases between the germline ends. This CDR3 is CASSPAQNTEAFF. The CDR3 DNA follows: TGTGCCAGCAGCCCGGCCCAGAACACTGAAGCTTTCTTT.

This chain links TRBV23-1 with TRBJ2-3; TRBD1 or TRBD2 may be the D gene (5 bases each). TRBV23-1 is an open reading frame whose function is uncertain. V lost 6 bases and J 4 bases, leaving 8 bases between the germline ends. CDR3 length equals 12 residues. The CDR3 nucleotides are TGCGCCAGCAGCGGGGCCCCAGATACGCAGTATTTT. Encoded protein: CASSGAPDTQYF.

The J gene is TRBJ1-4, the V gene TRBV2, with 9 bases fitting TRBD1. The CDR3 length is 14 residues. J gave up 7 bases and V 4 bases, and 4 bases lay outside the gene matches. Germline loops: CDR1 SNHLY, CDR2 FYNNEI. The CDR3 loop is CASSGRQGGEKLFF. CDR3 bases: TGTGCCAGCAGTGGGAGACAGGGGGGTGAAAAACTGTTTTTT.

The CDR3 sequence is CASSYSTGLVSEAFF. The CDR3 DNA reads as TGTGCCAGCAGTTACTCGACAGGGCTGGTTTCTGAAGCTTTCTTT. This sequence joins TRBV6-5 and TRBJ1-1; 7 positions agree with TRBD1. V lost 0 bases, J lost 6 bases, and 7 bases stayed unmatched. Germline CDR1 MNHEY, CDR2 SVGAGI. CDR3 length equals 15 residues.

V is TRBV6-5 and J is TRBJ1-6, with D possibly TRBD1 on 6 matching bases. In germline, CDR1 is MNHEY, CDR2 SVGAGI. The length of the CDR3 is 14 residues. Trimming stripped 5 bases from V and 8 bases from J, with 13 bases between. This chain's CDR3 is CASSLDRRDSPLHF. The CDR3 region has the DNA TGTGCCAGCAGTCTAGACAGGAGAGATTCACCCCTCCACTTT.

The J gene is TRBJ2-3, the V gene TRBV5-1, with D maybe TRBD2 (6 bases). Germline CDR1 reads SGHRS; CDR2 reads YFSETQ. V lost 4 bases, J lost 2 bases, and 11 bases lay in between. The CDR3 length is 14 residues. This CDR3 is CASSTRDSTDTQYF. The CDR3 DNA reads TGCGCCAGCAGCACCCGGGACTCCACAGATACGCAGTATTTT.

The rearrangement joins TRBV28 to TRBJ1-3, with D possibly TRBD1 on 5 matching bases. The CDR3 has 17 residues. Trimming took off 5 bases at V and 0 bases at J, with 17 bases between the two ends. The V gene's germline CDR1 is MDHEN and CDR2 SYDVKM. This CDR3 is CASSLTTGGFSGNTIYF. CDR3 in DNA: TGTGCCAGCAGTCTGACGACTGGGGGATTCTCTGGAAACACCATATATTTT.

CDR3 loop: CASSPRAGQSSEKLFF. The CDR3 coding sequence is TGTGCCAGCAGCCCTCGCGCGGGACAGTCATCAGAAAAACTGTTTTTT. The rearrangement joins TRBV7-6 to TRBJ1-4; 7 bases fit TRBD1. This CDR3 contains 16 residues. V shed 5 bases and J 8 bases; nucleotides not matched to a gene: 14. Germline lookup yields CDR1 SGHVS and CDR2 FNYEAQ. Combining the CDR3 with reference TRBV7-6 and TRBJ1-4 gives the whole variable domain GAGVSQSPRYKVTKRGQDVALRCDPISGHVSLYWYRQALGQGPEFLTYFNYEAQQDKSGLPNDRFSAERPEGSISTLTIQRTEQRDSAMYRCASSPRAGQSSEKLFFGSGTQLSVL.

The V gene is TRBV9, the J gene TRBJ2-5; D unresolved. V dropped 1 base and J dropped 4 bases, with 14 bases sitting between them. The CDR3 has 15 residues. CDR1 SGDLS and CDR2 YYNGEE come from the germline V gene. As DNA, the CDR3 is TGTGCCAGCAGCGTAAGATCGAGCCAGATAGAGACCCAGTACTTC. Residues: CASSVRSSQIETQYF. The variable domain in full, with the rest retrieved from reference TRBV9 and TRBJ2-5, is DSGVTQTPKHLITATGQRVTLRCSPRSGDLSVYWYQQSLDQGLQFLIQYYNGEERAKGNILERFSAQQFPDLHSELNLSSLELGDSALYFCASSVRSSQIETQYFGPGTRLLVL.

This chain uses TRBV11-3 with TRBJ2-7; tentative D call: TRBD2 (5 bases). The CDR3 contains 17 residues. V dropped 2 bases and J dropped 3 bases, with 20 bases sitting between them. Germline values: CDR1 SGHNT, CDR2 YENEEA. The CDR3 reads CASSLNAPGLILYEQYF. CDR3 DNA sequence: TGTGCCAGCAGCTTAAATGCCCCGGGATTAATACTCTACGAGCAGTACTTC. The full variable domain, completed using reference TRBV11-3 and TRBJ2-7, is EAGVVQSPRYKIIEKKQPVAFWCNPISGHNTLYWYLQNLGQGPELLIRYENEEAVDDSQLPKDRFSAERLKGVDSTLKIQPAELGDSAVYLCASSLNAPGLILYEQYFGPGTRLTVT.

This clone showed up just a few times. The gene calls are TRBV2 and TRBJ2-2, with a possible D match to TRBD2 (6 bases). This CDR3 contains 13 residues. CDR1 SNHLY and CDR2 FYNNEI come from the germline V gene. V was trimmed by 2 bases and J by 6 bases, leaving 7 bases between them. Here the CDR3 reads CASSERRAGELFF. As DNA, the CDR3 is TGTGCCAGCAGTGAAAGGAGGGCCGGGGAGCTGTTTTTT. The variable domain in full, completed from reference TRBV2 and TRBJ2-2, reads EPEVTQTPSHQVTQMGQEVILRCVPISNHLYFYWYRQILGQKVEFLVSFYNNEISEKSEIFDDQFSVERPDGSNFTLKIRSTKLEDSAMYFCASSERRAGELFFGEGSRLTVL.

This chain uses TRBV19 with TRBJ1-1; D is ambiguous. Germline CDR1 LNHDA, CDR2 SQIVND (reference sequence). The CDR3 is 14 residues long. Between the trimmed V and J ends, which lost 5 bases and 3 bases, there was a span of 13 bases. In DNA form, the CDR3 reads TGTGCCAGTAGTGCAGACGGGAGTTACACTGAAGCTTTCTTT. It translates to CASSADGSYTEAFF.